This T cell receptor (beta chain) came from a study of blood T cell repertoires in COVID-19. The CDR3 covers 13 residues. Trimming removed 2 bases at V and 2 bases at J, with 6 bases between. Looked up from germline, CDR1 is SGHTA and CDR2 is FQGTGA. Original handling: Reference gene primer amplification yielded estimated nucleated cell counts. Generated by immunoSEQ multiplex PCR, the TCRdb table keeps only in-frame clones and is missing some. The V and J calls and clone size are taken from that table; D and trimming were inferred from the DNA. Among more than 110,000 clones, 79% were seen once, and the ten largest hold roughly 3.6%.

The TCR sequence derives from a man aged 55 to 70 with acute or convalescent COVID-19. The rearrangement joins TRBV7-3 to TRBJ1-1; D perhaps matches TRBD1 (5 bases). The sequenced material came from peripheral blood. The CDR3, as DNA: TGTGCCAGCAGCTTAGGACAAAACACTGAAGCTTTCTTT. It codes for CASSLGQNTEAFF.